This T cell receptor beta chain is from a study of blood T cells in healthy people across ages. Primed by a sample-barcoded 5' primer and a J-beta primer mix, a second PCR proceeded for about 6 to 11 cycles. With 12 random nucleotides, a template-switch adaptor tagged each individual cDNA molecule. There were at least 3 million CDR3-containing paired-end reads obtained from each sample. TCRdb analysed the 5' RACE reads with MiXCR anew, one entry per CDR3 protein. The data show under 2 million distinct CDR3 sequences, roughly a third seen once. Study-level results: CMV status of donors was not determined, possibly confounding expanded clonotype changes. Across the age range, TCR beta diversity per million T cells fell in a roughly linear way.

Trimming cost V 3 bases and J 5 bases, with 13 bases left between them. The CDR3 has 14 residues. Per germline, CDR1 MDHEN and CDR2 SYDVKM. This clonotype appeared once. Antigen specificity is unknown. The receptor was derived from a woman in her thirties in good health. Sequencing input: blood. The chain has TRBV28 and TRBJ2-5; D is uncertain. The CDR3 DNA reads TGTGCCAGCAGTTTTGACGGCTCACAGGAGACCCAGTACTTC. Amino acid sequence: CASSFDGSQETQYF.